This is a list of T cell receptor beta chains from one sample in a study of blood T cells in healthy people across ages. Via MiXCR, TCRdb re-called the 5' RACE reads, giving one row per CDR3 protein. The sample gives about 780,000 distinct CDR3 sequences, around 24% of which show up once; under 3% is in the top ten. These data were also reused for a study on T cells of mothers and their children.

The sample consisted of blood. The receptors here all came from a boy under 18 in good health. Each CDR3 is given with its conserved first and last residue. Fields, in order: V gene, J gene, D gene, clone size, CDR3 protein, CDR3 DNA. The D gene is left open where the match is weak. The size entry is marked missing in some rows and otherwise reads once, few, many or a size class.

TRBV5-1,TRBJ1-1,TRBD1,-,CASSWKGAPEAFF,TGCGCCAGCAGCTGGAAGGGGGCACCTGAAGCTTTCTTT
TRBV30,TRBJ1-3,-,-,CAWTNGRDSGNTIYF,TGTGCCTGGACCAATGGGAGGGACTCTGGAAACACCATATATTTT
TRBV9,TRBJ1-2,-,-,CASSGGGGARGYTF,TGTGCCAGCAGCGGAGGTGGAGGGGCGCGTGGCTACACCTTC
TRBV5-1,TRBJ2-7,-,few,CASGGNSYEQYF,TGCGCCAGCGGGGGGAACTCCTACGAGCAGTACTTC
TRBV7-8,TRBJ2-7,-,-,CASSLEESYEQYF,TGTGCCAGCAGCTTAGAGGAGTCCTACGAGCAGTACTTC
TRBV12-3/TRBV12-4,TRBJ1-2,-,few,CASSPGQYGYTF,TGTGCCAGCAGCCCTGGACAATATGGCTACACCTTC
TRBV10-1,TRBJ1-2,-,few,CASSESGAPGYTF,TGCGCCAGCAGTGAGTCAGGAGCCCCTGGCTACACCTTC
TRBV3-1,TRBJ2-5,TRBD1,few,CASSLPTGKTQYF,TGTGCCAGCAGCCTTCCGACAGGGAAGACCCAGTACTTC
TRBV5-1,TRBJ1-1,-,few,CASSLSSVGQGSLNTEAFF,TGCGCCAGCAGCTTGTCGTCCGTAGGGCAGGGGTCGCTGAACACTGAAGCTTTCTTT
TRBV3-1,TRBJ2-4,-,few,CASSHLRQAPSKNIQYF,TGTGCCAGCAGCCACCTTCGACAGGCCCCTTCCAAAAACATTCAGTACTTC
TRBV29-1,TRBJ2-1,TRBD2,many,CSTSLAGDYNEQFF,TGCAGCACCAGCCTAGCGGGGGACTACAATGAGCAGTTCTTC
TRBV6-2/TRBV6-3,TRBJ2-5,TRBD2,-,CASSPPGGSYNEQLF,TGTGCCAGCAGCCCCCCGGGGGGGTCCTACAATGAGCAGCTCTTC
TRBV5-1,TRBJ2-7,TRBD1,few,CASSRGQGAYYEQYF,TGCGCCAGCAGCCGAGGACAGGGGGCTTACTACGAGCAGTACTTC
TRBV20-1,TRBJ1-4,-,few,CSARRREGEKLFF,TGCAGTGCTAGAAGGCGGGAGGGAGAAAAACTGTTTTTT
TRBV7-9,TRBJ2-7,-,-,CASSLGTRPGEQYF,TGTGCCAGCAGCCTTGGGACTCGACCTGGGGAGCAGTACTTC
TRBV2,TRBJ1-1,-,few,CASNYRVGGFEAFF,TGTGCCAGTAACTACAGGGTGGGGGGATTTGAAGCTTTCTTT
TRBV15,TRBJ2-5,-,many,CATSRQYQETQYF,TGTGCCACCAGCAGACAGTACCAAGAGACCCAGTACTTC
TRBV2,TRBJ2-7,-,few,CASRLLGDEQYF,TGTGCCAGCAGGTTACTAGGAGACGAGCAGTACTTC
TRBV25-1,TRBJ2-5,-,few,CASSELRAFQETQYF,TGTGCCAGCAGTGAATTAAGGGCATTCCAAGAGACCCAGTACTTC
TRBV29-1,TRBJ1-1,-,-,CSCLDAPTEAFF,TGCAGCTGTCTAGATGCGCCCACTGAAGCTTTCTTT
TRBV5-5,TRBJ2-7,-,few,CASSLIPPHEQYF,TGTGCCAGCAGCTTGATTCCTCCCCACGAGCAGTACTTC
TRBV7-2,TRBJ2-5,-,-,CASSLSQGEQYF,TGTGCCAGCAGCTTATCACAGGGAGAGCAGTACTTC
TRBV29-1,TRBJ1-2,-,-,CSVERENYGYTF,TGCAGCGTTGAGAGGGAGAACTATGGCTACACCTTC
TRBV20-1,TRBJ2-3,-,-,CSASPEGGGRPDTQYF,TGCAGTGCTAGCCCCGAAGGGGGGGGGCGGCCAGATACGCAGTATTTT
TRBV5-5,TRBJ1-5,TRBD1,many,CASSFTGDRNQPQHF,TGTGCCAGCAGCTTCACGGGGGACAGGAATCAGCCCCAGCATTTT
TRBV7-9,TRBJ1-5,-,-,CASSSLEGGQPQHF,TGTGCCAGCAGCTCTCTGGAGGGAGGCCAGCCCCAGCATTTT
TRBV10-3,TRBJ2-7,TRBD1,-,CAIGQGIEQYF,TGTGCCATCGGACAGGGTATCGAGCAGTACTTC
TRBV11-2,TRBJ2-5,-,-,CASRDSTGQETQYF,TGTGCCAGCAGGGACTCGACCGGCCAAGAGACCCAGTACTTC
TRBV7-2,TRBJ2-3,-,-,CASSPTPGTDTQYF,TGTGCCAGCAGCCCAACTCCAGGTACAGATACGCAGTATTTT
TRBV6-5,TRBJ2-7,-,-,CASSYSSMGSTYYEQYF,TGTGCCAGCAGTTACTCTTCAATGGGTTCGACCTACTACGAGCAGTACTTC
TRBV25-1,TRBJ2-5,-,few,CASSKAGVETQYF,TGTGCCAGCAGTAAAGCCGGGGTGGAGACCCAGTACTTC
TRBV12-3/TRBV12-4,TRBJ2-7,-,-,CASSLGLEGREQYF,TGTGCCAGCAGTTTAGGGCTAGAAGGGCGAGAGCAGTACTTC
TRBV5-1,TRBJ1-2,-,-,CASSLGRAGNIHGYTF,TGCGCCAGCAGCTTGGGCCGGGCAGGGAATATTCACGGCTACACCTTC
TRBV20-1,TRBJ1-1,-,few,CSANAWGKTEAFF,TGCAGTGCTAACGCGTGGGGGAAAACTGAAGCTTTCTTT
TRBV2,TRBJ2-5,-,few,CASSRDYLEQYF,TGTGCCAGCAGTCGAGACTACCTGGAGCAGTACTTC
TRBV11-1,TRBJ2-2,TRBD1,-,CASSAKWTGAGELFF,TGTGCCAGCAGCGCGAAGTGGACAGGAGCCGGGGAGCTGTTTTTT
TRBV5-1,TRBJ1-1,-,few,CASSSGEMNTEAFF,TGCGCCAGCAGCTCAGGGGAAATGAACACTGAAGCTTTCTTT
TRBV7-3,TRBJ2-2,TRBD1,-,CASGRQGPNAGELFF,TGTGCCAGCGGTAGACAGGGTCCTAACGCCGGGGAGCTGTTTTTT